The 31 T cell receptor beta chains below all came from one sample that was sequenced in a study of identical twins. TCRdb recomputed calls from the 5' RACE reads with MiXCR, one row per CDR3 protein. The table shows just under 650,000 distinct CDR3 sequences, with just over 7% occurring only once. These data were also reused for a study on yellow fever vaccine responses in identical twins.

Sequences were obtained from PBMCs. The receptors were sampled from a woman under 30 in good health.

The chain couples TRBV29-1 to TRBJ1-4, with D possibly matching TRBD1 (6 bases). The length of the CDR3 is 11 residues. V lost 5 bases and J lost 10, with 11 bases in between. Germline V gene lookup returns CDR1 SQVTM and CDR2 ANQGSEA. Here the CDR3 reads CSVRRGGKLFF. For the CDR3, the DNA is TGCAGCGTTCGGAGAGGGGGAAAACTGTTTTTT.

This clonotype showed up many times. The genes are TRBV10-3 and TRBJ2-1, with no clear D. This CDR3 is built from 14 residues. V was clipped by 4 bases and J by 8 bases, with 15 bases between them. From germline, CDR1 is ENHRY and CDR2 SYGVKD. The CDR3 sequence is CAISAPDPRDEQFF. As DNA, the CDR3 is TGTGCCATCAGTGCGCCAGACCCTCGCGATGAGCAGTTCTTC.

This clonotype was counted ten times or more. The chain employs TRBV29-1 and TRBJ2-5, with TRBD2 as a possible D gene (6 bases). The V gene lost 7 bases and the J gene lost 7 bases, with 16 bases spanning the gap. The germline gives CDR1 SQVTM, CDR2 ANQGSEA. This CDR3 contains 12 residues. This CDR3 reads CSDEGLTGTQYF. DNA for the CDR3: TGCAGCGACGAGGGACTTACAGGGACCCAGTACTTC. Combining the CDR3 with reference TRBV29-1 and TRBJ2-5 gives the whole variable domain SAVISQKPSRDICQRGTSLTIQCQVDSQVTMMFWYRQQPGQSLTLIATANQGSEATYESGFVIDKFPISRPNLTFSTLTVSNMSPEDSSIYLCSDEGLTGTQYFGPGTRLLVL.

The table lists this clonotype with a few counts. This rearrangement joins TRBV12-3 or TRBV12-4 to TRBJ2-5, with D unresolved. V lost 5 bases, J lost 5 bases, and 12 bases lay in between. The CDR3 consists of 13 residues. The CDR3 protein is CASSKGMRETQYF. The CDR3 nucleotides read TGTGCCAGCAGTAAGGGAATGCGGGAGACCCAGTACTTC.

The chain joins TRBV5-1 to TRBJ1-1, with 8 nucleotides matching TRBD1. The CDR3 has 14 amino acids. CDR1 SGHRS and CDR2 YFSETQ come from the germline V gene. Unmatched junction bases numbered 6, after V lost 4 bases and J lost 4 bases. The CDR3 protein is CASSPRQGPTEAFF. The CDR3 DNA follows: TGCGCCAGCAGCCCCCGACAGGGGCCCACTGAAGCTTTCTTT. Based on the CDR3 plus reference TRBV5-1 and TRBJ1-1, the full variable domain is KAGVTQTPRYLIKTRGQQVTLSCSPISGHRSVSWYQQTPGQGLQFLFEYFSETQRNKGNFPGRFSGRQFSNSRSEMNVSTLELGDSALYLCASSPRQGPTEAFFGQGTRLTVV.

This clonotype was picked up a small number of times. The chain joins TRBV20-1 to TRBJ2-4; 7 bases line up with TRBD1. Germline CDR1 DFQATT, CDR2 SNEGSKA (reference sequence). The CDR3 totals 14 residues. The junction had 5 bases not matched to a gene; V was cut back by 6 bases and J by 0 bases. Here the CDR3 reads CSAGTALAKNIQYF. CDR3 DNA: TGCAGTGCGGGGACAGCGTTAGCCAAAAACATTCAGTACTTC.

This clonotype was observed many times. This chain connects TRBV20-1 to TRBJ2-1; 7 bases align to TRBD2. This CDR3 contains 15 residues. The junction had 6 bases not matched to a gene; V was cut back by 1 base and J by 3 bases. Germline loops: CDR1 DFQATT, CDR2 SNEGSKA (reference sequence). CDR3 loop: CSARGGGSFYNEQFF. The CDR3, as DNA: TGCAGTGCTAGAGGGGGAGGGAGTTTCTACAATGAGCAGTTCTTC.

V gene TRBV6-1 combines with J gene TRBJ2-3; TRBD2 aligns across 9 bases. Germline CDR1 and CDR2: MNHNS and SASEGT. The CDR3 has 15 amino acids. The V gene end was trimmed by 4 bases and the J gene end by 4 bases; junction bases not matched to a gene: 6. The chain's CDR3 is CASSAQGLAPDTQYF. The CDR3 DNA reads TGTGCCAGCAGTGCTCAAGGACTAGCGCCAGATACGCAGTATTTT.

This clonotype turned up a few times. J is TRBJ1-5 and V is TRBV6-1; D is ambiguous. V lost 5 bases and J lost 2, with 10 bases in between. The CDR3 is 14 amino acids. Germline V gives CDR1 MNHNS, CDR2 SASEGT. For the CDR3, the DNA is TGTGCCAGCAGTAAGAGCATAGGCAATCAGCCCCAGCATTTT. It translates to CASSKSIGNQPQHF.

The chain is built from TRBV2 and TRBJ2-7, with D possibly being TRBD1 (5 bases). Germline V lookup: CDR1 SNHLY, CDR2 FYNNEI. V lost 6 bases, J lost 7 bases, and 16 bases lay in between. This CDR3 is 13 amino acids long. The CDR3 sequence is CASSQKVGPEQYF. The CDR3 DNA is TGTGCCAGCAGCCAAAAGGTGGGGCCGGAGCAGTACTTC.

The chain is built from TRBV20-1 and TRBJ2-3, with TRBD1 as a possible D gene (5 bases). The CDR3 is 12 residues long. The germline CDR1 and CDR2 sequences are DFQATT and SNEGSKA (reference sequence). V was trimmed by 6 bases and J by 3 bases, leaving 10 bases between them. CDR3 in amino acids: CSAGDGTDTQYF. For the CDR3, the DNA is TGCAGTGCAGGGGATGGTACAGATACGCAGTATTTT.

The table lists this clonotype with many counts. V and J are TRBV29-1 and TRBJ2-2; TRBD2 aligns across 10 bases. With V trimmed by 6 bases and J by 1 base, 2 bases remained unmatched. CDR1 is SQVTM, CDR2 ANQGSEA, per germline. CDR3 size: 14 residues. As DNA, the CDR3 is TGCAGCGTCTGGACTAGCGGGAACACCGGGGAGCTGTTTTTT. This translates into CSVWTSGNTGELFF.

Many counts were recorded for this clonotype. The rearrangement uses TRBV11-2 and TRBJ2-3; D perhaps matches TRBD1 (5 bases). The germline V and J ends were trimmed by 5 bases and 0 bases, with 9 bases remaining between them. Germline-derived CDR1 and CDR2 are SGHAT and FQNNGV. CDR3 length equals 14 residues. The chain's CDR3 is CASSIRQSTDTQYF. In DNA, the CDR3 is TGTGCCAGCAGCATCCGACAGAGCACAGATACGCAGTATTTT. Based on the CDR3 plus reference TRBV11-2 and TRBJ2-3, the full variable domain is EAGVAQSPRYKIIEKRQSVAFWCNPISGHATLYWYQQILGQGPKLLIQFQNNGVVDDSQLPKDRFSAERLKGVDSTLKIQPAKLEDSAVYLCASSIRQSTDTQYFGPGTRLTVL.

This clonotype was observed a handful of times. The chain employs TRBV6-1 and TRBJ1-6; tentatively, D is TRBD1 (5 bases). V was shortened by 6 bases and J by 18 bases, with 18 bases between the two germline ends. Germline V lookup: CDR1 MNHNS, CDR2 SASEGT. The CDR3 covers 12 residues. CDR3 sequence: CASSGTFNWHHF. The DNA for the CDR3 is TGTGCCAGCAGCGGGACCTTCAATTGGCACCACTTT.

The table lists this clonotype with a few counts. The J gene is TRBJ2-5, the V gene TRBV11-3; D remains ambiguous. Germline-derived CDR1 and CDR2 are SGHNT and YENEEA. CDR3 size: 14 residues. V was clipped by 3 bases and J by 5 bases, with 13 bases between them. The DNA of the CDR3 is TGTGCCAGCAGCTTGGTCGCTACACCGGAGACCCAGTACTTC. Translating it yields CASSLVATPETQYF.

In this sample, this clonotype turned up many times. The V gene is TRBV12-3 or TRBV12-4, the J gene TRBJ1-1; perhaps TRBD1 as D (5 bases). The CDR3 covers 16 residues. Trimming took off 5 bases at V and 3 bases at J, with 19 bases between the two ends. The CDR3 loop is CASSMPGLLWDTEAFF. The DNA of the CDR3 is TGTGCCAGCAGTATGCCAGGGCTGCTTTGGGACACTGAAGCTTTCTTT.

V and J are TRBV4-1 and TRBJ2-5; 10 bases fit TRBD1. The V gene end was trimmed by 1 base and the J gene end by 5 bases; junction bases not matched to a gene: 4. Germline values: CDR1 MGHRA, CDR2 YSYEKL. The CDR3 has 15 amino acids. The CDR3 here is CASSQGVGQGETQYF. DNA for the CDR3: TGCGCCAGCAGCCAAGGGGTGGGACAGGGGGAGACCCAGTACTTC.

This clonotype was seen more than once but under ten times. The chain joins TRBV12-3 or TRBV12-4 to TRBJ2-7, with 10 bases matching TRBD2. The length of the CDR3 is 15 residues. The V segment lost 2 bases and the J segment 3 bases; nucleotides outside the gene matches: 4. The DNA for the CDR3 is TGTGCCAGCAGTTTACCTAGCGGGAGCCTCTACGAGCAGTACTTC. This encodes CASSLPSGSLYEQYF.

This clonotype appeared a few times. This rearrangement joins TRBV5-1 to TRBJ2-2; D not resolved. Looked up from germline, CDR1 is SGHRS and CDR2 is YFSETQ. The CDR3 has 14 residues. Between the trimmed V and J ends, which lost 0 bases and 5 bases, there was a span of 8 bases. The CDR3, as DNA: TGCGCCAGCAGCTTGGACAGATGGACCGGGGAGCTGTTTTTT. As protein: CASSLDRWTGELFF. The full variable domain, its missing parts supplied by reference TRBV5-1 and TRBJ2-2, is KAGVTQTPRYLIKTRGQQVTLSCSPISGHRSVSWYQQTPGQGLQFLFEYFSETQRNKGNFPGRFSGRQFSNSRSEMNVSTLELGDSALYLCASSLDRWTGELFFGEGSRLTVL.

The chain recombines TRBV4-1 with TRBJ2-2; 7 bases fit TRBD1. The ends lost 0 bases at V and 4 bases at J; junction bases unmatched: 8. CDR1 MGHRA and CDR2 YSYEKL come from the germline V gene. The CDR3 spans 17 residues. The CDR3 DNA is TGCGCCAGCAGCCAAGATGTGGACAGGAGGTCCACCGGGGAGCTGTTTTTT. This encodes CASSQDVDRRSTGELFF.

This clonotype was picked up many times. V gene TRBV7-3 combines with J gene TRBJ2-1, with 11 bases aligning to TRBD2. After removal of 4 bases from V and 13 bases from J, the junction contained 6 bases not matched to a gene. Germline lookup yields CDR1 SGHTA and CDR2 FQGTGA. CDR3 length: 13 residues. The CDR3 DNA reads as TGTGCCAGCAGCTCTGGGACTAGCGGTGATCAGTTCTTC. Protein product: CASSSGTSGDQFF.

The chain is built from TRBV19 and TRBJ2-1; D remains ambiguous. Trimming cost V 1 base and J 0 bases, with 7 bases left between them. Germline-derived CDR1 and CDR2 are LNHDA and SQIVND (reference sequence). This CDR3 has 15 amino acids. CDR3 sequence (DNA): TGTGCCAGTAGTATAGCCGTTAGCTCCTACAATGAGCAGTTCTTC. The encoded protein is CASSIAVSSYNEQFF.

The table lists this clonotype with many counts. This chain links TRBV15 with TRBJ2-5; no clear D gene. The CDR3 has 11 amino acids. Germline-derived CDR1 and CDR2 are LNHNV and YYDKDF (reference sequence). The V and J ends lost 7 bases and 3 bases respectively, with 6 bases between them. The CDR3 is CATTDEETQYF. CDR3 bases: TGTGCCACCACGGACGAAGAGACCCAGTACTTC.

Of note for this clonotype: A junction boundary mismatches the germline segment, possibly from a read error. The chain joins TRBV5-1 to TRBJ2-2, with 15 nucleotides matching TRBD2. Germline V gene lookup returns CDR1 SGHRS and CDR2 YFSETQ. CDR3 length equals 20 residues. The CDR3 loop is CASSFPPGLAGGSATGEPFF. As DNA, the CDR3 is TGCGCCAGCAGCTTCCCCCCGGGACTAGCGGGGGGATCGGCCACCGGGGAGCCGTTTTTT.

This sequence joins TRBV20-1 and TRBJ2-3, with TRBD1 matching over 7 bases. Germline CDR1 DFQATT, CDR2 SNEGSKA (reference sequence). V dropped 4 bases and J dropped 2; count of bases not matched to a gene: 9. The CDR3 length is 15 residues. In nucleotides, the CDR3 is TGCAGTGCTAAGGTGGGGGACAGACTCACAGATACGCAGTATTTT. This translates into CSAKVGDRLTDTQYF.

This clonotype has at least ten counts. Here the CDR3 reads CASSQSLSGRETQYF. In DNA, the CDR3 is TGTGCCAGCAGCCAATCCCTCAGCGGGCGAGAGACCCAGTACTTC. The genes are TRBV3-1 and TRBJ2-5; TRBD2 is a possible D gene (6 bases). Germline assignment: CDR1 LGHDT and CDR2 YNNKEL (reference sequence). Trimming cost V 2 bases and J 4 bases, with 14 bases left between them. There are 15 residues in the CDR3.

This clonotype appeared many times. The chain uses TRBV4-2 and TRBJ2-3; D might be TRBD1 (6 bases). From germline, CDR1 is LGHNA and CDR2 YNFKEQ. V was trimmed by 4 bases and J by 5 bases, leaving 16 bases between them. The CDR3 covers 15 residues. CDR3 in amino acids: CASSPHRAAGDTQYF. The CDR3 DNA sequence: TGTGCCAGCAGCCCTCACAGGGCGGCGGGAGATACGCAGTATTTT.

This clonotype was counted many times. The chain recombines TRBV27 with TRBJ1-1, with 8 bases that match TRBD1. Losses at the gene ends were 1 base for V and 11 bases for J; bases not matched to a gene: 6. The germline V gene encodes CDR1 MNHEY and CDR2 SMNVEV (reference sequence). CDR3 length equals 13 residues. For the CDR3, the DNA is TGTGCCAGCAGTTTATGGCAGGGGGCGTTTGCTTTCTTT. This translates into CASSLWQGAFAFF.

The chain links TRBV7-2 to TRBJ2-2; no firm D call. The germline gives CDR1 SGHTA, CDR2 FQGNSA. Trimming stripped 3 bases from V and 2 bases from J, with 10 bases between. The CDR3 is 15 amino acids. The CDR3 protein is CASSFLEHNTGELFF. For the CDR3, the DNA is TGTGCCAGCAGCTTTTTGGAGCACAACACCGGGGAGCTGTTTTTT.

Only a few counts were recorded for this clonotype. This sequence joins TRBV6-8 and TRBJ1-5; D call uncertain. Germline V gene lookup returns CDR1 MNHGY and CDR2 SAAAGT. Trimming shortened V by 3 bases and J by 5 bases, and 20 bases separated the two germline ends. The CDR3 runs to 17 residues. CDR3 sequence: CASSYRWADGRYQPQHF. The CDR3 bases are TGTGCCAGCAGTTATCGGTGGGCAGATGGGCGGTATCAGCCCCAGCATTTT.

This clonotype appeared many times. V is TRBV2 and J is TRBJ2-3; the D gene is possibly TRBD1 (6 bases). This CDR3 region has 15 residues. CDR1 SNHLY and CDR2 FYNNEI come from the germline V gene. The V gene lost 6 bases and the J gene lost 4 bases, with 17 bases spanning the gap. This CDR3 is CASSADRKGADTQYF. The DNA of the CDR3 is TGTGCCAGCAGCGCGGACAGAAAAGGAGCAGATACGCAGTATTTT.